The subject of this entry is one TCR beta chain. The ends were cut back, 6 bases at V and 8 bases at J, with 14 bases in the middle. The CDR3 length is 14 residues. Germline V gene sequence: CDR1 MNHEY, CDR2 SMNVEV (reference sequence). The second PCR ran 7 to 11 cycles with a sample-barcoded 5' primer and J-beta primers. MiXCR, run by TCRdb on the 5' RACE reads, gives a single entry per CDR3 protein. Of approximately 1,100,000 distinct CDR3 sequences listed, 35% to 50% are singletons. The record originates from a study of blood T cells in healthy people across ages. The chain uses TRBV27 and TRBJ1-6; D is uncertain. The source of this sequence is a woman in her fifties or sixties in good health. The sample comprised blood. The CDR3 nucleotides are TGTGCCAGCAGACCCACACCCGTTGATTCACCCCTCCACTTT. It specifies CASRPTPVDSPLHF.